The following is a T cell receptor (beta chain) sequence with its context. Its antigen is undetermined. Primers: 60 Vbeta forward and 13 Jbeta reverse. Repertoires were generated with immunoSEQ multiplex PCR, while TCRdb's copy carries only in-frame clones and drops some. The sample comprises 150,000 or so clones, 74% of which are singletons, and under 2.5% rests with the top ten. This sample was taken from a study of cytomegalovirus exposure and HLA in healthy donors. Broader study findings: Equally common other TCR beta chains were less clonally expanded than HLA-associated ones, a later analysis found. In a later analysis, TCR association rates varied by HLA locus: DRB1 most, HLA-C fewest.

Germline CDR1 is SEHNR and CDR2 is FQNEAQ (reference sequence). With 5 bases clipped from V and 9 bases from J, the junction kept 7 bases outside the gene matches. The CDR3 has 14 residues. J is TRBJ2-1 and V is TRBV7-9; 10 positions agree with TRBD2. This receptor was identified in a man aged 30 to 39 in good health and CMV-seronegative. The sequenced sample consisted of PBMCs. The CDR3 reads CASSPRASGGEQFF. The CDR3 DNA sequence: TGTGCCAGCAGCCCCAGGGCTAGCGGGGGTGAGCAGTTCTTC.